The 19 T cell receptor beta chains presented below share a single source sample, sequenced in a study of cytomegalovirus exposure and HLA in healthy donors. Produced via immunoSEQ multiplex PCR; TCRdb's table is partial and in-frame only. Of 250,000 to 400,000 clones in the sample, approximately 88% are singletons; the top ten hold about 0.96%. Input material: PBMCs. All receptors derive from a man between 25 and 39 years old in good health and CMV-seronegative.

This chain uses TRBV25-1 with TRBJ2-3, with a possible D match to TRBD2 (6 bases). With 3 bases removed from V and 14 bases from J, the gap between germline ends came to 21 bases. Per germline, CDR1 MGHDK and CDR2 SYGVNS. The CDR3 is made up of 14 amino acids. CDR3 protein: CASSDLGGEVRAYF. The CDR3 region has the DNA TGTGCCAGCAGTGATCTAGGAGGGGAGGTTCGCGCGTATTTT.

The chain couples TRBV7-9 to TRBJ2-3, with 11 bases lining up with TRBD2. CDR1 SEHNR and CDR2 FQNEAQ come from the germline V gene (reference sequence). This CDR3 region has 17 residues. V lost 1 base and J lost 2; bases outside the gene matches: 5. CDR3 loop: CASSLELAGDLTDTQYF. CDR3 in DNA: TGTGCCAGCAGCTTAGAACTAGCGGGGGACCTCACAGATACGCAGTATTTT. The whole variable domain, filled in from reference TRBV7-9 and TRBJ2-3, reads DTGVSQNPRHKITKRGQNVTFRCDPISEHNRLYWYRQTLGQGPEFLTYFQNEAQLEKSRLLSDRFSAERPKGSFSTLEIQRTEQGDSAMYLCASSLELAGDLTDTQYFGPGTRLTVL.

This chain connects TRBV5-6 to TRBJ2-7; D is ambiguous. This CDR3 is built from 14 residues. CDR1 is SGHDT, CDR2 YYEEEE, per germline. Trimming removed 0 bases from V and 5 bases from J, with 12 bases in between. CDR3 bases: TGTGCCAGCAGCTTGGGGAGACTCAACCACGAGCAGTACTTC. It specifies CASSLGRLNHEQYF.

The chain's CDR3 is CASSPRLRDEQFF. As DNA, the CDR3 is TGTGCCAGTAGCCCCCGACTGAGGGATGAGCAGTTCTTC. The genes are TRBV19 and TRBJ2-1; TRBD2 might be the D (5 bases). Per germline, CDR1 LNHDA and CDR2 SQIVND (reference sequence). The V end lost 6 bases, the J end lost 8 bases, and 14 bases lay between the germline ends. The CDR3 is 13 amino acids.

This sequence joins TRBV5-4 and TRBJ1-3, with a tentative D call TRBD1 (5 bases). This CDR3 has 15 amino acids. Germline V gene data show CDR1 as SGHNT and CDR2 as YYREEE (reference sequence). V was trimmed by 2 bases and J by 3 bases, leaving 12 bases between them. DNA for the CDR3: TGTGCCAGCAGCTTTGGCGCAGGGTTTGGAAACACCATATATTTT. This sequence encodes CASSFGAGFGNTIYF.

This chain uses TRBV7-6 with TRBJ1-6; D is possibly TRBD1 (5 bases). Germline lookup yields CDR1 SGHVS and CDR2 FNYEAQ. This CDR3 is built from 16 residues. Trimming pared 1 base from V and 10 bases from J, leaving 17 bases between. The DNA for the CDR3 is TGTGCCAGCAGCTTAGTGAGAAGGGGTGTGGGATCACCCCTCCACTTT. Translating it yields CASSLVRRGVGSPLHF. Full variable domain (remainder filled in from reference TRBV7-6 and TRBJ1-6): GAGVSQSPRYKVTKRGQDVALRCDPISGHVSLYWYRQALGQGPEFLTYFNYEAQQDKSGLPNDRFSAERPEGSISTLTIQRTEQRDSAMYRCASSLVRRGVGSPLHFGNGTRLTVT.

The rearrangement joins TRBV10-1 to TRBJ2-2; D gene unclear. Per the germline V gene, CDR1 is WNHNN and CDR2 is SYGVQD (reference sequence). Trimming took 6 bases from V and 4 from J, leaving 12 bases between them. This CDR3 comprises 14 residues. The CDR3 region is CASRVQEGTGELFF. CDR3 coding DNA: TGCGCCAGCAGGGTGCAGGAAGGCACCGGGGAGCTGTTTTTT.

This chain joins TRBV19 and TRBJ1-5; 10 bases line up with TRBD1. This CDR3 region has 16 residues. Germline V gene lookup returns CDR1 LNHDA and CDR2 SQIVND (reference sequence). The V and J ends lost 3 bases and 6 bases, in that order; junction bases with no gene match: 8. The CDR3 DNA follows: TGTGCCAGTAGTATGGGGGACAGGGGTAGAGGTCAGCCCCAGCATTTT. The encoded protein is CASSMGDRGRGQPQHF. Using reference TRBV19 and TRBJ1-5 for the parts outside the CDR3, the full variable domain is DGGITQSPKYLFRKEGQNVTLSCEQNLNHDAMYWYRQDPGQGLRLIYYSQIVNDFQKGDIAEGYSVSREKKESFPLTVTSAQKNPTAFYLCASSMGDRGRGQPQHFGDGTRLSIL.

The chain has TRBV9 and TRBJ2-3; 14 bases fit TRBD2. CDR1 and CDR2 (germline): SGDLS, YYNGEE. The CDR3 is 16 residues long. Trimming cost V 2 bases and J 5 bases; bases outside gene matches: 4. CDR3 coding DNA: TGTGCCAGCAGCGTGGGACTAGCGGGGGTGGGAGATACGCAGTATTTT. Translated, it gives CASSVGLAGVGDTQYF.

This chain connects TRBV21-1 to TRBJ1-1; TRBD1, the table's D call, was not compared with the DNA. TRBV21-1 is annotated as a pseudogene. The CDR3 loop spans 15 amino acids. The DNA for the CDR3 is TGTGCCAGCAGCATAAAACGGGACATGAACACTGAAGCTTTCTTT. Encoded protein: CASSIKRDMNTEAFF.

The chain is built from TRBV5-6 and TRBJ2-3; 9 positions match TRBD2. Germline V gene sequence: CDR1 SGHDT, CDR2 YYEEEE. This CDR3 spans 17 amino acids. With V trimmed by 0 bases and J by 0 bases, 5 bases remained unmatched. Written as DNA, the CDR3 is TGTGCCAGCAGCTTGGTCACTAGCGGGTCTAGCACAGATACGCAGTATTTT. Translating it yields CASSLVTSGSSTDTQYF.

V is TRBV25-1 and J is TRBJ2-3; D remains unclear. Trimming shortened V by 1 base and J by 0 bases, and 5 bases separated the two germline ends. The CDR3 loop spans 14 amino acids. Germline V gene data show CDR1 as MGHDK and CDR2 as SYGVNS. The CDR3 sequence is CASSEFGSTDTQYF. The CDR3 DNA reads as TGTGCCAGCAGTGAATTCGGTAGCACAGATACGCAGTATTTT.

The rearrangement uses TRBV9 and TRBJ2-3; D might be TRBD2 (6 bases). This CDR3 region has 15 residues. The germline V gene encodes CDR1 SGDLS and CDR2 YYNGEE. With 5 bases removed from V and 0 bases from J, the gap between germline ends came to 13 bases. CDR3 sequence reads: CASSGGLTSTDTQYF. Here the CDR3 DNA reads TGTGCCAGCAGTGGAGGACTAACTAGCACAGATACGCAGTATTTT. The whole variable domain, filled in from reference TRBV9 and TRBJ2-3, reads DSGVTQTPKHLITATGQRVTLRCSPRSGDLSVYWYQQSLDQGLQFLIQYYNGEERAKGNILERFSAQQFPDLHSELNLSSLELGDSALYFCASSGGLTSTDTQYFGPGTRLTVL.

The genes are TRBV27 and TRBJ1-2; no reliable D call. V lost 3 bases and J lost 7, with 9 bases in between. The CDR3 totals 12 residues. The germline V gene encodes CDR1 MNHEY and CDR2 SMNVEV (reference sequence). The CDR3 here is CASSLAGGGYTF. The CDR3, as DNA: TGTGCCAGCAGTTTGGCCGGCGGTGGCTACACCTTC.

The genes are TRBV6-5 and TRBJ1-1; D remains ambiguous. Trimming stripped 0 bases from V and 4 bases from J, with 15 bases between. Germline CDR1 is MNHEY and CDR2 is SVGAGI. The CDR3 extends over 16 amino acids. CDR3 in amino acids: CASSYSQPGGRTEAFF. The CDR3 coding sequence is TGTGCCAGCAGTTACTCCCAGCCCGGAGGTCGCACTGAAGCTTTCTTT.

The rearrangement joins TRBV6-4 to TRBJ1-6; 8 positions match TRBD1. The CDR3 sequence is 16 residues long. Germline loops: CDR1 MRHNA, CDR2 SNTAGT. V gave up 6 bases and J gave up 7 bases; unmatched junction bases: 11. DNA of the CDR3: TGTGCCAGCAGGGCTTCCTGGGGACAGGCGAATTCACCCCTCCACTTT. It translates to CASRASWGQANSPLHF.

This clone was observed once. This rearrangement joins TRBV7-9 to TRBJ2-7; D is ambiguous. CDR1 SEHNR and CDR2 FQNEAQ come from the germline V gene (reference sequence). Trimming left V 5 bases short and J 2 bases short, with 4 bases between. The CDR3 has 11 residues. The CDR3 spells CASSAAYEQYF. CDR3 bases: TGTGCCAGCAGCGCAGCCTACGAGCAGTACTTC.

The rearrangement uses TRBV6-5 and TRBJ1-3, with a tentative D call TRBD1 (5 bases). Germline lookup yields CDR1 MNHEY and CDR2 SVGAGI. The CDR3 is 15 residues long. V was cut by 2 bases and J by 2 bases, with 10 bases left in between. The CDR3 DNA follows: TGTGCCAGCAGTTACAGGGGCCCACCTGGAAACACCATATATTTT. Translated, it gives CASSYRGPPGNTIYF.

The chain is built from TRBV7-9 and TRBJ2-5; 8 bases are a match to TRBD1. V lost 5 bases and J lost 4; bases outside the gene matches: 3. CDR3 length: 13 residues. Germline lookup yields CDR1 SEHNR and CDR2 FQNEAQ (reference sequence). CDR3 sequence: CASSRTGRETQYF. CDR3 DNA sequence: TGTGCCAGCAGCCGGACAGGGCGAGAGACCCAGTACTTC.